These T cell receptor beta chains were read from a single sample in a study of blood T cell repertoires in COVID-19. Libraries were prepared by immunoSEQ multiplex PCR; TCRdb keeps only in-frame clonotypes and omits some of them. The sample records fewer than 250,000 clones, around 86% being singletons. Source material: PBMCs or T cells enriched from blood (not recorded which). The receptor set was obtained from a young man in a cohort exposed to, infected with or recovered from COVID-19 (not recorded which). Each CDR3 is given with its conserved first and last residue. D genes are given only for firm matches. Not every row has a clone size; where given, it reads once, few, many or a size class.

DNA: TGTGCCAGTAGTATAGATGTAGAGGGAGGCAAGGCCCTAAATCAGCCCCAGCATTTT
CDR3: CASSIDVEGGKALNQPQHF
size: few
D: .
J: TRBJ1-5
V: TRBV19

DNA: TGTGCCAGCAGCTTAGAACCGGGGACAGGGGTTGCTTTCTTT
CDR3: CASSLEPGTGVAFF
size: .
D: TRBD1
J: TRBJ1-1
V: TRBV11-2

DNA: TGTGCCAGCAGCTTAGCCCAGGGGATGAACACTGAAGCTTTCTTT
CDR3: CASSLAQGMNTEAFF
size: .
D: .
J: TRBJ1-1
V: TRBV7-2

DNA: TGTGCCAGCAGTTTATCGGGATGGGGACTAGCGGGAAGATACGAGCAGTACTTC
CDR3: CASSLSGWGLAGRYEQYF
size: .
D: TRBD2
J: TRBJ2-7
V: TRBV27

DNA: TGTGCCACCAGCAGAGAATCGGCAGGAAATAGCAATCAGCCCCAGCATTTT
CDR3: CATSRESAGNSNQPQHF
size: .
D: .
J: TRBJ1-5
V: TRBV15

DNA: TGCGCCAGCAGCCAAGAGAGGCTAGCGGGAGGGCCTCCCTACGAGCAGTACTTC
CDR3: CASSQERLAGGPPYEQYF
size: .
D: TRBD2
J: TRBJ2-7
V: TRBV4-3

DNA: TGTGCCAGCAGCCTAACCGGACAGGGCCAAAGGAACACTGAAGCTTTCTTT
CDR3: CASSLTGQGQRNTEAFF
size: .
D: TRBD1
J: TRBJ1-1
V: TRBV28

DNA: TGTGCCATCAATGAACCTAGCGGGCCGACCGACGAGCAGTACTTC
CDR3: CAINEPSGPTDEQYF
size: .
D: TRBD2
J: TRBJ2-7
V: TRBV10-3

DNA: TGTGCCAGCACCCCGGCAGGAAGCTGCGAGGAGACCCAGTACTTC
CDR3: CASTPAGSCEETQYF
size: few
D: .
J: TRBJ2-5
V: TRBV6-7

DNA: TGCGCCAGCAGCCAAGAACGGGGCGGGGCAGATACGCAGTATTTT
CDR3: CASSQERGGADTQYF
size: few
D: .
J: TRBJ2-3
V: TRBV4-1

DNA: TGTGCCAGCTCACCACCGGTGAGCTCCTACGAGCAGTACTTC
CDR3: CASSPPVSSYEQYF
size: once
D: .
J: TRBJ2-7
V: TRBV18

DNA: TGTGCCAGCAGTTTATCCTTCTCAGGGTACTATGGCTACACCTTC
CDR3: CASSLSFSGYYGYTF
size: .
D: .
J: TRBJ1-2
V: TRBV27

DNA: TGTGCCAGCAGCCCGGACAGGGCCGTGCTGATAACAGATACGCAGTATTTT
CDR3: CASSPDRAVLITDTQYF
size: .
D: TRBD1
J: TRBJ2-3
V: TRBV7-9

DNA: TGTGCCAGCGGGGGGTTTCGGGACTCCAGCTCCTATAATTCACCCCTCCACTTT
CDR3: CASGGFRDSSSYNSPLHF
size: .
D: .
J: TRBJ1-6
V: TRBV28

DNA: TGTGCCAGCAGCTTGCGAGGGACAGCTCGCAATCAGCCCCAGCATTTT
CDR3: CASSLRGTARNQPQHF
size: once
D: TRBD1
J: TRBJ1-5
V: TRBV5-8

DNA: TGCGCCAGCAGCTTGGTGGGACTAGCGGCTATCCTTTCCTACAATGAGCAGTTCTTC
CDR3: CASSLVGLAAILSYNEQFF
size: .
D: TRBD2
J: TRBJ2-1
V: TRBV5-1

DNA: TGTGCCAGCAGCTCATTCCCACGGGACAGGGAGAACGGCTACACCTTC
CDR3: CASSSFPRDRENGYTF
size: .
D: TRBD1
J: TRBJ1-2
V: TRBV7-9

DNA: TGTGCCAGCACCGAGGGACAGCCGCCAAACTATGGCTACACCTTC
CDR3: CASTEGQPPNYGYTF
size: .
D: TRBD1
J: TRBJ1-2
V: TRBV6-5

DNA: TGTGCCAGCAGTTCGATCCGCACAGGGAATCAGCCCCAGCATTTT
CDR3: CASSSIRTGNQPQHF
size: .
D: .
J: TRBJ1-5
V: TRBV6-5

DNA: TGTGCCAGTAGTATACAATACAATGAGCAGTTCTTC
CDR3: CASSIQYNEQFF
size: .
D: .
J: TRBJ2-1
V: TRBV19

DNA: TGCGCCAGCAGCTGGACAGGGGAGGAGACCCAGTACTTC
CDR3: CASSWTGEETQYF
size: .
D: TRBD1
J: TRBJ2-5
V: TRBV5-1

DNA: TGTGCCAGCAGTTACTCAAAGACTCCGCGGACAGGGATTGGTAGCGGGAGGCGCAATGAGCAGTTCTTC
CDR3: CASSYSKTPRTGIGSGRRNEQFF
size: .
D: TRBD2
J: TRBJ2-1
V: TRBV6-7

DNA: TGCGCCAGCAGCGCAGCCCGGGACAGGGGCCTTTCGGACACTGAAGCTTTCTTT
CDR3: CASSAARDRGLSDTEAFF
size: .
D: TRBD1
J: TRBJ1-1
V: TRBV5-1

DNA: TGCGCCAGCAGCCGACAGGGTTTGGTCTCTGGAAACACCATATATTTT
CDR3: CASSRQGLVSGNTIYF
size: few
D: TRBD1
J: TRBJ1-3
V: TRBV4-1

DNA: TGTGCCAGCAGCCGGGGGTCAGGAAATTCACCCCTCCACTTT
CDR3: CASSRGSGNSPLHF
size: .
D: .
J: TRBJ1-6
V: TRBV13

DNA: TGTGCCAGCAGTTTATCCCCAGGGCCCGGACAGGGGGCCGAGAATTTT
CDR3: CASSLSPGPGQGAENF
size: .
D: TRBD1
J: TRBJ1-5
V: TRBV28

DNA: TGTGCCAGCAGACGAGCGGGACAAAGCTCCTACGAGCAGTACTTC
CDR3: CASRRAGQSSYEQYF
size: .
D: .
J: TRBJ2-7
V: TRBV11-2

DNA: TGTGCCAGCAGCGCCTTCAGGGGCCCCCAAGAGACCCAGTACTTC
CDR3: CASSAFRGPQETQYF
size: .
D: .
J: TRBJ2-5
V: TRBV2

DNA: TGTGCCAGTAGTCGGGGAGTTAACTCCTACGAGCAGTACTTC
CDR3: CASSRGVNSYEQYF
size: .
D: .
J: TRBJ2-7
V: TRBV19

DNA: TGCGCCAGCAGCCCTGACGTAGCGGGAGTGGGACGCTACGAGCAGTACTTC
CDR3: CASSPDVAGVGRYEQYF
size: few
D: TRBD2
J: TRBJ2-7
V: TRBV5-1

DNA: TGTGCCAGCAGCTTAGGCGCGGGGCCTGGAAACACCATATATTTT
CDR3: CASSLGAGPGNTIYF
size: .
D: .
J: TRBJ1-3
V: TRBV11-2

DNA: TGTGCCAGCAGCTCCGGGACTAGCAATGAGCAGTTCTTC
CDR3: CASSSGTSNEQFF
size: .
D: TRBD2
J: TRBJ2-1
V: TRBV11-3

DNA: TGTGCCAGCTCACCGCGCCGGGACAGATACAGCTCCTACGAGCAGTACTTC
CDR3: CASSPRRDRYSSYEQYF
size: .
D: TRBD1
J: TRBJ2-7
V: TRBV18

DNA: TGTGCCAGCAGAACCGGAGGGGTGTCTGGAAACACCATATATTTT
CDR3: CASRTGGVSGNTIYF
size: .
D: .
J: TRBJ1-3
V: TRBV7-9

DNA: TGCAGTGCTAGTACATTTTCAGGGTCTGGCTACACCTTC
CDR3: CSASTFSGSGYTF
size: .
D: .
J: TRBJ1-2
V: TRBV20-1

DNA: TGTGCCATCAGTGACCCCACAGCGGGTTACGAGCAGTACTTC
CDR3: CAISDPTAGYEQYF
size: .
D: .
J: TRBJ2-7
V: TRBV10-3

DNA: TGCGCCAGCAGCCCGTACCCGGGACAGGGTATCAATCAGCCCCAGCATTTT
CDR3: CASSPYPGQGINQPQHF
size: .
D: TRBD1
J: TRBJ1-5
V: TRBV5-1

DNA: TGTGCCAGTAGTAGGGGCCGGAACACTGAAGCTTTCTTT
CDR3: CASSRGRNTEAFF
size: .
D: .
J: TRBJ1-1
V: TRBV19

DNA: TGTGCTAGTAGTTCGCGACTAGACCAAGAGACCCAGTACTTC
CDR3: CASSSRLDQETQYF
size: .
D: .
J: TRBJ2-5
V: TRBV19

DNA: TGTGCCACCAGTGAGGCGACAGCTTACGAGCAGTACTTC
CDR3: CATSEATAYEQYF
size: .
D: .
J: TRBJ2-7
V: TRBV24-1

DNA: TGTGCCAGCAGTCTATCCTCCGGGACAGGGGGCTACGAGCAGTACTTC
CDR3: CASSLSSGTGGYEQYF
size: .
D: TRBD1
J: TRBJ2-7
V: TRBV28

DNA: TGCAGCGTTGATAAGGGGGTTGAGCAGTACTTC
CDR3: CSVDKGVEQYF
size: .
D: .
J: TRBJ2-7
V: TRBV29-1